Listed here is a single T cell receptor beta chain. These data belong to a study of blood T cell repertoires in COVID-19. About the study: Samples representing acute and convalescent COVID-19 were sourced from the United States, Italy and Spain.

Original processing notes: Estimated nucleated cell counts came from reference gene primer amplification. Data came from immunoSEQ multiplex PCR; TCRdb stores just in-frame clones and leaves some out. Clonal size and the V and J genes are those of that table, whereas D and trimming came from the DNA. This table has 100,000 to 150,000 clones, 70% to 90% appearing once. The sequence was collected from a man in his forties or fifties with acute or convalescent COVID-19. What was sequenced was peripheral blood.

The CDR3 DNA is TGTGCCAGCAGCGTAGGTGTTAGCGGGGGGGCGTGGACAGATACGCAGTATTTT. It codes for CASSVGVSGGAWTDTQYF. The rearrangement joins TRBV9 to TRBJ2-3, with 11 positions matching TRBD2. J was trimmed by 3 bases and V by 0 bases; bases with no gene match: 9. Germline CDR1 is SGDLS and CDR2 is YYNGEE. The CDR3 loop spans 18 amino acids. Combining the CDR3 with reference TRBV9 and TRBJ2-3 gives the whole variable domain DSGVTQTPKHLITATGQRVTLRCSPRSGDLSVYWYQQSLDQGLQFLIQYYNGEERAKGNILERFSAQQFPDLHSELNLSSLELGDSALYFCASSVGVSGGAWTDTQYFGPGTRLTVL.